The text below deals with one T cell receptor beta chain. These data come from a study of shared clonotypes between healthy human individuals. Background on the study: For every donor, three CD4 naive, three CD4 memory, two CD8 naive and one CD8 memory plates were used.

This CDR3 is built from 14 residues. Germline loops: CDR1 SGHRS, CDR2 YFSETQ. With 5 bases clipped from V and 6 bases from J, the junction kept 6 bases outside the gene matches. Per the study methods: ImmunoSEQ junction-only sequences lacked quality scores, so their filtering differed. This table comes from immunoSEQ multiplex PCR, and its TCRdb copy is limited to in-frame clones, with some not included. V, J and clone size are taken as reported in that table, and D and trimming were inferred from the DNA itself. Here the sample spans about 1 million clones, more than 60% being singletons. This receptor was obtained from a man aged 18 to 35 in good health. This chain links TRBV5-1 with TRBJ2-5; 11 bases align to TRBD2. The sequencing sample was made of memory CD4+ T cells sorted from blood. The subset is: CD45RA-negative fraction. CDR3 in amino acids: CASRETSGSQTQYF. The CDR3 DNA reads TGCGCCAGCAGAGAAACTAGCGGGAGTCAGACCCAGTACTTC. Based on the CDR3 plus reference TRBV5-1 and TRBJ2-5, the full variable domain is KAGVTQTPRYLIKTRGQQVTLSCSPISGHRSVSWYQQTPGQGLQFLFEYFSETQRNKGNFPGRFSGRQFSNSRSEMNVSTLELGDSALYLCASRETSGSQTQYFGPGTRLLVL.